Sequencing of this TCR beta chain was carried out in a study of long-term antiretroviral therapy in people with HIV. V was pared by 4 bases and J by 4 bases, with 13 bases between. Per the germline V gene, CDR1 is SEHNR and CDR2 is FQNEAQ (reference sequence). This CDR3 is built from 14 residues. They ran version v3.0 of the immunoSEQ assay at survey level. Profiling relied on immunoSEQ multiplex PCR, and the TCRdb table lists in-frame clones only, not all of them. The sample lists fewer than 20,000 clones; more than 80% were seen once. Per donor, at least one pre-ART and at least two post-ART PBMC samples were obtained.

The sample here was unsorted PBMCs, taken 4.2 years after starting antiretroviral therapy. This sequence joins TRBV7-9 and TRBJ1-2, with D maybe TRBD1 (6 bases). This TCR derives from a man between 45 and 60 years old with HIV. CDR3 in DNA: TGTGCCAGCAGCTCCGGACAGCTCCTCTATGGCTACACCTTC. Amino acids: CASSSGQLLYGYTF.